The entry below gives a single T cell receptor (beta chain) sequence along with its context. Only one base separates this from a far larger clonotype, so it likely reflects a read error. Without the conserved terminal phenylalanine or tryptophan, this CDR3 likely stems from a read error. Germline lookup yields CDR1 MNHGY and CDR2 SAAAGT. Trimming took off 0 bases at V and 4 bases at J, with 7 bases between the two ends. CDR3 size: 15 residues. This sample was included in a study of prognosis after radiotherapy for stage I lung cancer. At the level of the study: Concurrent therapy with stereotactic body radiotherapy was given to no patient.

From genomic DNA, two-round multiplex PCR was used to amplify TCR beta CDR3. The authors ran first-round PCR with primers specific to each TRBV and TRBJ gene. TCRdb re-called the multiplex PCR reads with MiXCR, one entry per CDR3 protein. The sample records around 30,000 distinct CDR3 sequences, 32% being singletons. This sequence was found in a donor aged 50 or older with non-small cell lung cancer. This rearrangement joins TRBV6-8 to TRBJ1-6; D gene uncertain. Sequencing was performed on PBMCs, taken before or after stereotactic body radiation therapy (not recorded which). The chain's CDR3 is CASSYSVSYNSPLHS. DNA of the CDR3: TGTGCCAGCAGTTACTCGGTCAGTTATAATTCACCCCTCCACTCT.